This TCR beta chain was observed in a study of a mutant IDH1 vaccine in newly diagnosed glioma. Whole-study findings and limits: Patients showed vaccine-induced immune responses at a rate of 80% to 95%.

The CDR3 is 14 amino acids. V was clipped by 0 bases and J by 2 bases, with 5 bases between them. Per the germline V gene, CDR1 is SGHDT and CDR2 is YYEEEE. Time point noted: week 23, last vaccination. The content of each vaccine dose was 300 ug of mutant IDH1 20-mer peptide, and topical imiquimod accompanied it. The astrocytomas were IDH1-mutant, ATRX-negative, and WHO grade 3 or 4. Method: immunoSEQ multiplex PCR; TCRdb's copy keeps in-frame clones and lacks some. The sample includes tens of thousands of clones, roughly 79% of them seen just once. Notes on this clone: The target antigen is unknown.

The sample here was PBMCs, taken from a glioma patient whose treatment included an IDH1 peptide vaccine. The TCR originated in a man aged 35-49 years with glioma. This chain links TRBV5-6 with TRBJ1-4; unclear D gene. For the CDR3, the DNA is TGTGCCAGCAGCTTGGGGGCCACTAATGAAAAACTGTTTTTT. It is translated as CASSLGATNEKLFF.